The present entry profiles one T cell receptor beta chain with its context. The antigen remains undetermined. Germline assignment: CDR1 MDHEN and CDR2 SYDVKM. The length of the CDR3 is 11 residues. V was shortened by 6 bases and J by 4 bases, with 7 bases between the two germline ends. This entry comes from a study of T cell responses to AZD1222 COVID-19 vaccine. Study-wide findings and caveats: Spike-specific TCR breadth and depth grew following two AZD1222 doses.

Sequencing used immunoSEQ multiplex PCR; TCRdb keeps in-frame clones, though not all of them. Of under 200,000 clones listed, around nine tenths are singletons. V is TRBV28 and J is TRBJ2-7; D unresolved. This sequence originates from an adult in good health. Sequences were derived from peripheral blood, sampled on day 0 of AZD1222 vaccination. In DNA form, the CDR3 reads TGTGCCAGCAGAACCAGGTACGAGCAGTACTTC. This encodes CASRTRYEQYF.